This T cell receptor (beta chain) was obtained from a study of T-cell reconstitution after alpha-beta-depleted transplantation in children. Unique molecular identifiers featured in how the TCRbeta library was prepared. TCRdb used MiXCR to reprocess the PCR reads, holding one entry per CDR3 protein. Of approximately 510,000 distinct CDR3 sequences listed, approximately 20% were seen once; the top ten hold 3.3%. This TCR derives from a human donor who donated a stem cell graft to a child with acute lymphoblastic leukemia. The sample here was PBMCs from the stem cell graft donor, taken from the stem cell graft.

The CDR3 region is CASSADRSYGYTF. DNA of the CDR3: TGTGCCAGCAGCGCGGACAGGAGCTATGGCTACACCTTC. V usage is TRBV7-3 and J usage is TRBJ1-2; 7 bases agree with TRBD1. After removal of 5 bases from V and 4 bases from J, the junction contained 4 bases not matched to a gene. The CDR3 consists of 13 residues. The germline V gene encodes CDR1 SGHTA and CDR2 FQGTGA.